This is a list of T cell receptor beta chains from one sample in a study of blood T cell repertoires in COVID-19. Clones were read by immunoSEQ multiplex PCR, and TCRdb kept only the in-frame ones, dropping some. Of about 210,000 clones listed, 70% to 90% are singletons. The sample comprised peripheral blood. These receptors all stem from a man aged 40-49 years with acute or convalescent COVID-19. The CDR3 runs from the conserved cysteine through the conserved F or W. Each record gives: CDR3 length, V gene, J gene, clone size, D gene, CDR3 protein, CDR3 DNA. D genes are given only for firm matches. Part of the rows lack a size; the others show once, few, many or a class for expanded clones.

15	TRBV5-1	TRBJ2-5	.	TRBD1	CASSSLTGGTETQYF	TGCGCCAGCAGCTCTCTGACAGGGGGTACAGAGACCCAGTACTTC
15	TRBV10-3	TRBJ1-1	.	.	CAISESGGADTEAFF	TGTGCCATCAGTGAGTCGGGGGGGGCGGACACTGAAGCTTTCTTT
14	TRBV7-6	TRBJ2-1	.	TRBD2	CASSPGLRGDEQFF	TGTGCCAGCAGCCCGGGACTAAGGGGCGATGAGCAGTTCTTC
19	TRBV18	TRBJ1-5	.	TRBD1	CASSPIHNTGQGVDQPQHF	TGTGCCAGCTCACCGATTCATAACACGGGACAGGGTGTGGATCAGCCCCAGCATTTT
18	TRBV4-1	TRBJ2-2	once	TRBD2	CASSQGPGTGGIAGELFF	TGCGCCAGCAGCCAAGGCCCCGGCACGGGAGGGATCGCCGGGGAGCTGTTTTTT
15	TRBV14	TRBJ2-7	.	TRBD1	CASSLLGQGEYEQYF	TGTGCCAGCAGCCTCTTGGGACAGGGGGAATACGAGCAGTACTTC
15	TRBV19	TRBJ2-2	.	TRBD1	CASTPGQGNTGELFF	TGTGCCAGTACCCCGGGACAGGGGAACACCGGGGAGCTGTTTTTT
16	TRBV4-3	TRBJ2-1	.	TRBD2	CASSHLAGRSYNEQFF	TGCGCCAGCAGCCACCTAGCGGGACGATCCTACAATGAGCAGTTCTTC
14	TRBV19	TRBJ2-1	.	TRBD2	CASSMGRERNEQFF	TGTGCCAGTAGTATGGGGCGGGAGCGGAATGAGCAGTTCTTC
15	TRBV6-4	TRBJ1-6	.	TRBD1	CASSGTGDMDSPLHF	TGTGCCAGCAGTGGGACAGGGGATATGGATTCACCCCTCCACTTT
12	TRBV19	TRBJ2-7	.	.	CASFDGNYEQYF	TGTGCCAGTTTTGACGGGAACTACGAGCAGTACTTC
15	TRBV15	TRBJ2-7	.	.	CATSRVSGSSYEQYF	TGTGCCACCAGCAGAGTATCGGGAAGCTCCTACGAGCAGTACTTC
14	TRBV9	TRBJ1-4	.	.	CASSVGGGNEKLFF	TGTGCCAGCAGCGTAGGCGGGGGAAATGAAAAACTGTTTTTT
15	TRBV11-2	TRBJ2-7	.	TRBD2	CASGGRPRGEGEQYF	TGTGCCAGCGGAGGCCGGCCAAGAGGGGAGGGGGAGCAGTACTTC
16	TRBV19	TRBJ2-3	.	TRBD1	CASSRTGQGAVDTQYF	TGTGCCAGTAGTCGGACGGGACAGGGGGCGGTAGATACGCAGTATTTT
13	TRBV27	TRBJ2-7	.	TRBD1	CASSLDRVNEQYF	TGTGCCAGCAGTTTAGACAGGGTGAACGAGCAGTACTTC
15	TRBV15	TRBJ2-7	.	.	CATSREESAAYEQYF	TGTGCCACCAGCAGAGAGGAGTCTGCAGCCTACGAGCAGTACTTC
15	TRBV13	TRBJ2-1	few	TRBD2	CASSFGTSLFNEQFF	TGTGCCAGCAGCTTCGGGACTAGCCTATTCAATGAGCAGTTCTTC
16	TRBV9	TRBJ2-1	.	TRBD2	CASSVVPSGGSNEQFF	TGTGCCAGCAGCGTAGTCCCTAGCGGGGGATCCAATGAGCAGTTCTTC
15	TRBV19	TRBJ2-4	.	.	CASSQGLLAKNIQYF	TGTGCCAGTAGCCAGGGACTGTTAGCCAAAAACATTCAGTACTTC
17	TRBV4-1	TRBJ1-5	.	TRBD1	CASSRQDRGLSNQPQHF	TGCGCCAGCAGCCGCCAAGACAGGGGGCTGAGCAATCAGCCCCAGCATTTT
12	TRBV2	TRBJ2-3	.	TRBD1	CARDRGTDTQYF	TGTGCCCGGGACAGGGGCACAGATACGCAGTATTTT
13	TRBV3-1/TRBV3-2	TRBJ2-3	.	.	CASSAQGTDTQYF	TGTGCCAGCAGCGCCCAGGGCACAGATACGCAGTATTTT
15	TRBV7-8	TRBJ1-2	.	.	CASSLWPGTNYGYTF	TGTGCCAGCAGCTTATGGCCCGGGACTAACTATGGCTACACCTTC
20	TRBV5-1	TRBJ2-4	.	TRBD2	CASSDPRSGREALAKNIQYF	TGCGCCAGCAGCGACCCCCGGAGCGGGCGGGAGGCTCTAGCCAAAAACATTCAGTACTTC
14	TRBV5-1	TRBJ1-3	few	.	CASSLDLGGNTIYF	TGCGCCAGCAGCTTGGACTTGGGCGGAAACACCATATATTTT
14	TRBV4-3	TRBJ1-5	once	TRBD1	CASSLDRGNQPQHF	TGCGCCAGCAGCCTGGACAGGGGTAATCAGCCCCAGCATTTT
16	TRBV9	TRBJ2-3	few	.	CASSVRWGQGADTQYF	TGTGCCAGCAGCGTAAGGTGGGGTCAGGGCGCCGATACGCAGTATTTT
14	TRBV6-5	TRBJ1-5	.	TRBD1	CASSLDRESQPQHF	TGTGCCAGCAGCTTGGACAGGGAAAGCCAGCCCCAGCATTTT
14	TRBV11-3	TRBJ2-7	.	TRBD1	CASSPRDSSYEQYF	TGTGCCAGCAGCCCTCGGGACAGCTCCTACGAGCAGTACTTC
14	TRBV7-9	TRBJ2-3	.	.	CASSLGPPGGTQYF	TGTGCCAGCAGCTTAGGTCCCCCCGGGGGTACGCAGTATTTT
12	TRBV27	TRBJ1-2	.	.	CASREGAGGYTF	TGTGCCAGCAGAGAGGGCGCCGGTGGCTACACCTTC
16	TRBV19	TRBJ1-5	.	TRBD1	CASSVGQGSSNQPQHF	TGTGCCAGTAGTGTGGGACAGGGCTCGAGCAATCAGCCCCAGCATTTT
14	TRBV5-8	TRBJ2-7	.	.	CASSSQVFSYEQYF	TGTGCCAGCAGCTCTCAGGTATTCAGCTACGAGCAGTACTTC
15	TRBV11-2	TRBJ2-7	.	TRBD2	CASSLSGGSSYEQYF	TGTGCCAGCAGCTTATCGGGCGGGAGCTCCTACGAGCAGTACTTC
16	TRBV19	TRBJ2-1	.	.	CASSIGPLGVYNEQFF	TGTGCCAGTAGTATAGGCCCCCTCGGGGTTTACAATGAGCAGTTCTTC
14	TRBV27	TRBJ1-1	.	.	CASSKDRLNTEAFF	TGTGCCAGCAGTAAGGACAGATTGAACACTGAAGCTTTCTTT
15	TRBV7-9	TRBJ2-1	.	TRBD2	CASSGAGNSYNEQFF	TGTGCCAGCAGCGGAGCGGGAAACTCCTACAATGAGCAGTTCTTC
16	TRBV15	TRBJ2-7	once	TRBD1	CATSKPGQRGTYEQYF	TGTGCCACCAGCAAGCCGGGACAGAGGGGTACCTACGAGCAGTACTTC
14	TRBV29-1	TRBJ2-7	.	.	CSADRQVSSYEQYF	TGCAGCGCTGATAGACAGGTCAGCTCCTACGAGCAGTACTTC
15	TRBV9	TRBJ1-2	.	.	CASSALPDSNYGYTF	TGTGCCAGCAGCGCACTACCCGACAGTAACTATGGCTACACCTTC
16	TRBV7-6	TRBJ2-1	.	.	CASSLARVGGYNEQFF	TGTGCCAGCAGCTTAGCGAGGGTAGGGGGATACAATGAGCAGTTCTTC
15	TRBV19	TRBJ1-5	.	.	CASSYLGGLNQPQHF	TGTGCCAGTAGTTACCTCGGGGGGCTCAATCAGCCCCAGCATTTT
15	TRBV4-3	TRBJ1-5	.	.	CASSQVVGTNQPQHF	TGCGCCAGCAGCCAAGTGGTGGGCACCAATCAGCCCCAGCATTTT
15	TRBV6-5	TRBJ2-7	.	.	CASSYSQGTRWEQYF	TGTGCCAGCAGTTACTCGCAGGGTACAAGGTGGGAGCAGTACTTC
12	TRBV9	TRBJ1-2	.	.	CASSASGYGYTF	TGTGCCAGCAGCGCGTCGGGTTATGGCTACACCTTC
16	TRBV20-1	TRBJ2-7	.	TRBD2	CSASGKLAGGLNEQYF	TGCAGTGCTAGTGGGAAACTAGCGGGAGGTCTCAACGAGCAGTACTTC
13	TRBV10-1	TRBJ1-5	few	.	CASSATEGQPQHF	TGCGCCAGCAGTGCGACAGAAGGTCAGCCCCAGCATTTT
17	TRBV18	TRBJ1-5	once	.	CASSPSSGSGEDQPQHF	TGTGCCAGCTCACCTTCTAGCGGGAGCGGGGAGGATCAGCCCCAGCATTTT
13	TRBV4-1	TRBJ2-7	.	TRBD1	CASSQGQAYEQYF	TGCGCCAGCAGCCAGGGACAGGCCTACGAGCAGTACTTC
13	TRBV7-8	TRBJ2-5	once	.	CASSLGSGETQYF	TGTGCCAGCAGCTTAGGGTCCGGGGAGACCCAGTACTTC
15	TRBV7-6	TRBJ2-5	few	.	CASSRVASLQETQYF	TGTGCCAGCAGTCGAGTAGCGAGCCTTCAAGAGACCCAGTACTTC
15	TRBV28	TRBJ1-5	.	TRBD1	CASSLGGPPNQPQHF	TGTGCCAGCAGTCTAGGGGGCCCCCCCAATCAGCCCCAGCATTTT
15	TRBV7-3	TRBJ2-1	few	TRBD2	CASSLVAGIYNEQFF	TGTGCCAGCAGCTTAGTAGCGGGAATATACAATGAGCAGTTCTTC
15	TRBV2	TRBJ1-6	.	.	CASRRDSRANSPLHF	TGTGCCAGCAGGCGGGATTCTAGGGCTAATTCACCCCTCCACTTT